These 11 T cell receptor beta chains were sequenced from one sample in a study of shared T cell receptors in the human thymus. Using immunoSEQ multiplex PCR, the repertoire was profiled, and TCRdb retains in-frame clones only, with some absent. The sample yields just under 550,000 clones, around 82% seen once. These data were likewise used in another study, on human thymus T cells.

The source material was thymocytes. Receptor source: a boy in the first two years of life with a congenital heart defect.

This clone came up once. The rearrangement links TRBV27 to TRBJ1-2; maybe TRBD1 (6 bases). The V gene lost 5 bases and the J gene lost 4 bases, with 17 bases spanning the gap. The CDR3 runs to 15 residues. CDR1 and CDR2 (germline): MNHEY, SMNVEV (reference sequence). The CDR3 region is CASSPTPDRFYGYTF. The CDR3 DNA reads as TGTGCCAGCAGTCCGACGCCTGACAGGTTCTATGGCTACACCTTC.

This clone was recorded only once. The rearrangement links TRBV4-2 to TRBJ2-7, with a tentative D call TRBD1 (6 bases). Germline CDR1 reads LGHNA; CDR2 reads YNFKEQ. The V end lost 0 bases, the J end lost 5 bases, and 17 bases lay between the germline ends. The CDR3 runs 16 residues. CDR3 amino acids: CASSQEPGTRNDEQYF. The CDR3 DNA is TGTGCCAGCAGCCAAGAGCCCGGGACAAGGAACGACGAGCAGTACTTC.

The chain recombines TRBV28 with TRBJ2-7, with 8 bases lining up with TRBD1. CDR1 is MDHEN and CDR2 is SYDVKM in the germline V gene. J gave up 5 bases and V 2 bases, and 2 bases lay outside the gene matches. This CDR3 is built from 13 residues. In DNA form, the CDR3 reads TGTGCCAGCAGTTTACGACAGGGGAACGAGCAGTACTTC. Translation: CASSLRQGNEQYF.

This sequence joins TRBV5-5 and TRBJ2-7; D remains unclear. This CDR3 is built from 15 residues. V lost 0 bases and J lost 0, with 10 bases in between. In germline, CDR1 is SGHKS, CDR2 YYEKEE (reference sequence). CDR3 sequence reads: CASSLEFGSSYEQYF. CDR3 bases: TGTGCCAGCAGCTTGGAATTTGGCAGCTCCTACGAGCAGTACTTC.

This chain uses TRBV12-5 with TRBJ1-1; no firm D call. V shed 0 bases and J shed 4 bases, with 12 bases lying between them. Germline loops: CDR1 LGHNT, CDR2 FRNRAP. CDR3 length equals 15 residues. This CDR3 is CASGLVRRQITEAFF. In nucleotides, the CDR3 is TGTGCTAGTGGTTTGGTACGGCGGCAGATCACTGAAGCTTTCTTT.

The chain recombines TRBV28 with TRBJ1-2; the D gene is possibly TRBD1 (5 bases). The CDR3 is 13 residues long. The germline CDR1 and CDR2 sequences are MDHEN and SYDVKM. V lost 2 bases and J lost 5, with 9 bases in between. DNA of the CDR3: TGTGCCAGCAGTTTAAAGGGGAGGTATGGCTACACCTTC. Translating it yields CASSLKGRYGYTF.

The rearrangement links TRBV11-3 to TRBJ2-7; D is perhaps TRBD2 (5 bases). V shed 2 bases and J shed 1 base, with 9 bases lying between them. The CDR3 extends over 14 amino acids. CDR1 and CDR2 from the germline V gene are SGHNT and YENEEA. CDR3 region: CASSLTGESYEQYF. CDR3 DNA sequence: TGTGCCAGCAGCTTAACCGGGGAGTCCTACGAGCAGTACTTC.

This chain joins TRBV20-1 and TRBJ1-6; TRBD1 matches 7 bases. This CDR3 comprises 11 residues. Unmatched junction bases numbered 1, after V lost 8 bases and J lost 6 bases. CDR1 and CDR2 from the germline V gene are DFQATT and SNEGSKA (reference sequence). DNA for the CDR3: TGCAGTCAGGGGGTTAATTCACCCCTCCACTTT. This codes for CSQGVNSPLHF.

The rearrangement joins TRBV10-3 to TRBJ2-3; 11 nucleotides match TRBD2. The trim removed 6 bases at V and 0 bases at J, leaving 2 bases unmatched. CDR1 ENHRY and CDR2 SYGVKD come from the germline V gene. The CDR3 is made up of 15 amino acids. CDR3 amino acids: CAISRTSGSTDTQYF. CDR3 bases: TGTGCCATCAGCCGGACTAGCGGGAGCACAGATACGCAGTATTTT.

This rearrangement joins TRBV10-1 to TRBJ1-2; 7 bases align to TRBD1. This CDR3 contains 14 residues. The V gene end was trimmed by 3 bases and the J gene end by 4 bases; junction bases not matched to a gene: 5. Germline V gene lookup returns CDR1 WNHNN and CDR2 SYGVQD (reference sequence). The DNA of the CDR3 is TGCGCCAGCAGTGATACAGGGGCGCCCTATGGCTACACCTTC. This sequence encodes CASSDTGAPYGYTF.

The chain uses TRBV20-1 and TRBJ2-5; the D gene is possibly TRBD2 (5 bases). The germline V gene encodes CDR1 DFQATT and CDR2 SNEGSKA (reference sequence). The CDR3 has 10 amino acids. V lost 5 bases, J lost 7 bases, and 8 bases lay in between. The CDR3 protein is CSAHRGTQYF. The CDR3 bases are TGCAGTGCTCACCGGGGGACCCAGTACTTC.